This record looks at one T cell receptor (beta chain) sequence and its context. What it recognizes is unknown. Germline-derived CDR1 and CDR2 are SNHLY and FYNNEI. CDR3 length equals 14 residues. J was trimmed by 15 bases and V by 2 bases; bases with no gene match: 10. This sample was included in a study of Tregs in tolerant kidney transplant recipients. Regarding the study as a whole: The most relevant donor-specific Treg TCRbeta repertoire apparently came from expansion with activated donor B cells. Some patients' samples used different primers over time, so nucleotide sequences weren't comparable.

TCRdb's table, derived via immunoSEQ multiplex PCR, lists solely in-frame clones and lacks some. The data hold about 77,000 clones, with roughly 98% observed a single time. Unstimulated regulatory T cells (CD4+CD25+CD127-), CD4+CD25- non-regulatory cells, CD4 and CD8 cells were FACS-sorted from thawed PBMCs. The sample consisted of CD4+ T cells from blood, taken before the transplant. The chain carries TRBV2 and TRBJ2-1; TRBD2 agrees at 10 bases. This receptor was taken from a human donor who received a combined kidney and bone marrow transplant. CDR3 in DNA: TGTGCCAGCAGTGAACCCCCCAGCGGGAGGGCCTGGTTCTTC. Translated: CASSEPPSGRAWFF.